Below are 26 T cell receptor beta chains sequenced from a single sample in a study of blood T cells in healthy people across ages (dated by TCRdb to between 2015 and 2017). Libraries were prepared through 5' RACE. Instrument used: Illumina HiSeq 2500. A second PCR of roughly 7 to 11 cycles was performed with a sample-barcoded 5' primer and a J-beta primer mix. TCRdb cleaned the public reads at Q25 with fastp, built clones with MiXCR and kept in-frame beta chains. Each CDR3 protein appears once, grouped with its most common genes and DNA. This sample comprises 1.5 million to 2 million distinct CDR3 sequences, approximately 30% of them detected only once. Of the sample, less than 9.5% falls within the top ten clones. The source material was blood. The receptors stem from a woman in her twenties or thirties in good health.

There are a few counts of this clonotype. The CDR3 is CASTQRGRYNTQYF. CDR3 sequence (DNA): TGCGCCAGCACACAGCGGGGGAGATACAATACGCAGTATTTT. The rearrangement joins TRBV5-1 to TRBJ2-3, with TRBD2 matching over 8 bases. V trimming: 6 bases; J trimming: 7 bases; junction bases outside the gene matches: 10. The CDR3 extends over 14 amino acids. Germline V gene sequence: CDR1 SGHRS, CDR2 YFSETQ.

This clonotype was observed at least ten times. This chain joins TRBV29-1 and TRBJ1-4; D remains ambiguous. The V gene lost 1 base and the J gene lost 10 bases, with 13 bases spanning the gap. Germline CDR1 is SQVTM and CDR2 is ANQGSEA. This CDR3 contains 13 residues. CDR3 coding DNA: TGCAGCGTTGAAGGGGCTGGTAGGCGAAAACTGTTTTTT. It translates to CSVEGAGRRKLFF.

This clonotype was seen a handful of times. The CDR3: CASSVGSGWGETQYF. Here the CDR3 DNA reads TGTGCCAGCAGCGTAGGATCGGGATGGGGTGAGACCCAGTACTTC. The chain has TRBV9 and TRBJ2-5, with D perhaps TRBD2 (5 bases). The CDR3 is made up of 15 amino acids. Trimming cost V 0 bases and J 5 bases, with 14 bases left between them. CDR1 SGDLS and CDR2 YYNGEE come from the germline V gene.

The genes are TRBV12-3 or TRBV12-4 and TRBJ1-1; possibly TRBD1 for D (6 bases). This CDR3 is 11 amino acids long. Trimming pared 5 bases from V and 11 bases from J, leaving 12 bases between. CDR3 in amino acids: CASSTGARAFF. In nucleotides, the CDR3 is TGTGCCAGCAGTACGGGGGCCCGGGCTTTCTTT.

This clonotype was observed many times. The J gene is TRBJ1-5, the V gene TRBV10-3; TRBD1 might be the D (5 bases). Looked up from germline, CDR1 is ENHRY and CDR2 is SYGVKD. Trimming cost V 3 bases and J 1 base, with 10 bases left between them. CDR3 size: 15 residues. Here the CDR3 reads CAISDRGASNQPQHF. The CDR3 DNA is TGTGCCATCAGTGATAGGGGCGCGAGCAATCAGCCCCAGCATTTT.

This clonotype occurred many times. The V and J genes are TRBV10-3 and TRBJ2-3; D is unclear. This CDR3 contains 20 residues. V was trimmed by 0 bases and J by 2 bases, leaving 24 bases between them. CDR1 is ENHRY, CDR2 SYGVKD, per germline. Written as DNA, the CDR3 is TGTGCCATCAGTGAGTCGTTGAGTGGGCAGCTTAAAAGCTACACAGATACGCAGTATTTT. It encodes CAISESLSGQLKSYTDTQYF.

A remark on this clonotype: The CDR3 end shows no conserved phenylalanine or tryptophan, and so a read error is likely. The V gene is TRBV7-9, the J gene TRBJ1-2; TRBD1 might be the D (5 bases). This CDR3 spans 16 amino acids. V was shortened by 0 bases and J by 7 bases, with 18 bases between the two germline ends. Germline CDR1 SEHNR, CDR2 FQNEAQ (reference sequence). The CDR3 nucleotides are TGTGCCAGCAGCTTAGCGTCCGGGACCCCAGCGCGTGGCTACACCGTC. This encodes CASSLASGTPARGYTV.

This clonotype was seen more than once but under ten times. The V gene is TRBV6-6, the J gene TRBJ2-5, with D perhaps matching TRBD2 (7 bases). The CDR3 is 16 amino acids. Trimming pared 0 bases from V and 1 base from J, leaving 12 bases between. Germline V lookup: CDR1 MNHNY, CDR2 SVGAGI (reference sequence). The chain's CDR3 is CASSYSGGQGQETQYF. The CDR3 DNA is TGTGCCAGCAGTTACTCCGGGGGGCAGGGCCAAGAGACCCAGTACTTC.

This sequence joins TRBV12-5 and TRBJ2-3; TRBD2 aligns across 7 bases. Germline values: CDR1 LGHNT, CDR2 FRNRAP. The CDR3 spans 18 residues. The ends lost 0 bases at V and 1 base at J; junction bases unmatched: 10. CDR3 sequence (DNA): TGTGCTAGTGGTTTGGTCATTACGGCGGGGGTGGGCACAGATACGCAGTATTTT. Translating it yields CASGLVITAGVGTDTQYF.

The gene calls are TRBV20-1 and TRBJ1-2, with a tentative D call TRBD1 (6 bases). V was shortened by 6 bases and J by 2 bases, with 10 bases between the two germline ends. CDR1 is DFQATT, CDR2 SNEGSKA, per germline (reference sequence). The CDR3 extends over 12 amino acids. In nucleotides, the CDR3 is TGCAGTGCAAACGACAGGAACTATGGCTACACCTTC. This gives the protein CSANDRNYGYTF.

To note about this clonotype: Just one base apart from a much larger clone, this may be a read error. The chain recombines TRBV3-1 with TRBJ2-1; D is unclear. V lost 1 base and J lost 10, with 14 bases in between. This CDR3 is 14 amino acids long. The germline gives CDR1 LGHDT, CDR2 YNNKEL (reference sequence). CDR3 region: CASSQVSGPYEQFF. The CDR3 bases are TGTGCCAGCAGCCAAGTCTCGGGCCCCTACGAGCAGTTCTTC.

The chain is built from TRBV20-1 and TRBJ2-7, with D maybe TRBD2 (6 bases). There are 15 residues in the CDR3. V lost 3 bases to trimming and J lost 0 bases, with 15 bases between them. CDR1 is DFQATT and CDR2 is SNEGSKA in the germline V gene (reference sequence). CDR3 DNA: TGCAGTGCTAGGACTAGTGCCGTCAGCTCCTACGAGCAGTACTTC. Amino acids: CSARTSAVSSYEQYF.

The chain joins TRBV24-1 to TRBJ1-4; D is undetermined. Deletions cut 3 bases from V and 10 bases from J, with 5 bases between. The length of the CDR3 is 11 residues. Germline CDR1 KGHDR, CDR2 SFDVKD. Here the CDR3 reads CATSDLGKLFF. The CDR3 coding sequence is TGTGCCACCAGTGATCTTGGAAAACTGTTTTTT.

In its sample, this clonotype was seen a few times. The chain employs TRBV6-6 and TRBJ1-4, with 7 bases identical to TRBD1. CDR1 and CDR2 (germline): MNHNY, SVGAGI (reference sequence). With 8 bases clipped from V and 8 bases from J, the junction kept 14 bases outside the gene matches. This CDR3 comprises 15 residues. The CDR3 DNA reads as TGTGCCAGCGTAGACAGGGCGGTACGACCAGAAAAACTGTTTTTT. It encodes CASVDRAVRPEKLFF.

This clonotype was seen a few times. The J gene is TRBJ2-5, the V gene TRBV30, with D hard to call. CDR3 size: 13 residues. Germline V gene data show CDR1 as GTSNPN and CDR2 as SVGIG (reference sequence). Trimming took off 0 bases at V and 2 bases at J, with 7 bases between the two ends. The CDR3 spells CAWSVSQQETQYF. The CDR3 nucleotides read TGTGCCTGGAGTGTAAGTCAACAAGAGACCCAGTACTTC. Full variable domain (remainder filled in from reference TRBV30 and TRBJ2-5): SQTIHQWPATLVQPVGSPLSLECTVEGTSNPNLYWYRQAAGRGLQLLFYSVGIGQISSEVPQNLSASRPQDRQFILSSKKLLLSDSGFYLCAWSVSQQETQYFGPGTRLLVL.

Concerning this clonotype itself: This could be a read error, since a much larger clone is one nucleotide away. The chain combines TRBV12-3 or TRBV12-4 with TRBJ2-6; possible D gene TRBD1, 6 bases. The CDR3 loop spans 16 amino acids. DNA of the CDR3: TGTGCCAGCAGTTCCAGGGGTAGTACTGGGACCAACGTCCTGACTTTC. As protein: CASSSRGSTGTNVLTF.

This chain uses TRBV5-1 with TRBJ1-1; TRBD1 aligns across 7 bases. Per germline, CDR1 SGHRS and CDR2 YFSETQ. The length of the CDR3 is 15 residues. With V trimmed by 1 base and J by 5 bases, 8 bases remained unmatched. DNA of the CDR3: TGCGCCAGCAGCTTGACGGGACAGAGAGGGACTGAAGCTTTCTTT. It yields the protein CASSLTGQRGTEAFF.

Turning to this clonotype: The junction departs from the called germline gene at one end, perhaps through a read error. The chain joins TRBV6-5 to TRBJ1-1; the match to TRBD1 covers 9 bases. Germline CDR1 is MNHEY and CDR2 is SVGAGI. This CDR3 region has 15 residues. The CDR3 here is CAGSQQTGTGSEAFF. Here the CDR3 DNA reads TGTGCCGGCAGTCAGCAGACCGGGACAGGGTCTGAAGCTTTCTTT.

In this sample, this clonotype turned up many times. This chain connects TRBV7-2 to TRBJ2-4; 8 positions agree with TRBD1. The CDR3 totals 17 residues. J lost 3 bases, V lost 5 bases, and 12 bases had no gene match. Germline V lookup: CDR1 SGHTA, CDR2 FQGNSA. The CDR3 nucleotides read TGTGCCAGCAGCCCAGGACAGGGAAGAAGGGACAAAAACATTCAGTACTTC. Amino acid sequence: CASSPGQGRRDKNIQYF.

CDR3 bases: TGTGCCAGCAGCTCCGATAACAGGGCGAACACTGAAGCTTTCTTT. It codes for CASSSDNRANTEAFF. This chain links TRBV7-9 with TRBJ1-1; D perhaps matches TRBD1 (6 bases). Germline CDR1 and CDR2: SEHNR and FQNEAQ (reference sequence). CDR3 size: 15 residues. The germline V and J ends were trimmed by 4 bases and 1 base, with 13 bases remaining between them.

The rearrangement uses TRBV5-1 and TRBJ2-7; TRBD2 matches 7 bases. CDR1 is SGHRS, CDR2 YFSETQ, per germline. The V gene end was trimmed by 0 bases and the J gene end by 2 bases; junction bases not matched to a gene: 5. This CDR3 has 15 amino acids. CDR3: CASSLAGTTAYEQYF. CDR3 DNA: TGCGCCAGCAGCTTGGCGGGGACTACCGCCTACGAGCAGTACTTC.

The chain is built from TRBV6-4 and TRBJ1-1, with 8 positions matching TRBD1. Germline lookup yields CDR1 MRHNA and CDR2 SNTAGT. The J segment lost 4 bases and the V segment lost 6 bases, leaving 7 bases of the junction unmatched. The CDR3 totals 14 residues. The chain's CDR3 is CASREHRGTTEAFF. CDR3 nucleotides: TGTGCCAGCAGAGAACACAGGGGGACCACTGAAGCTTTCTTT.

A word on this clonotype: A read error may explain this, as a much larger clone is one base away. This chain connects TRBV7-2 to TRBJ2-7; D may be TRBD2 (5 bases). The J call may be incorrect, as the DNA end agrees better with TRBJ2-5. CDR3 length equals 16 residues. Germline CDR1 SGHTA, CDR2 FQGNSA. CDR3 protein: CASSLGLWEERETQYF. The CDR3 coding sequence is TGTGCCAGCAGCTTAGGGCTGTGGGAAGAGCGGGAGACCCAGTACTTC.

This clonotype was seen many times. The gene calls are TRBV20-1 and TRBJ2-5, with D perhaps TRBD1 (6 bases). The CDR3 contains 15 residues. Germline CDR1 is DFQATT and CDR2 is SNEGSKA (reference sequence). Trimming shortened V by 1 base and J by 0 bases, and 12 bases separated the two germline ends. The CDR3 DNA reads TGCAGTGCTAGAGGACAGGAGCTTTACCAAGAGACCCAGTACTTC. Translated: CSARGQELYQETQYF.

The genes are TRBV27 and TRBJ2-5; 10 positions match TRBD2. V trimming: 3 bases; J trimming: 11 bases; junction bases outside the gene matches: 6. The length of the CDR3 is 13 residues. Germline V CDR1 and CDR2: MNHEY, SMNVEV (reference sequence). The CDR3 protein is CASSFELAGRQYF. The CDR3, as DNA: TGTGCCAGCAGTTTTGAACTAGCGGGAAGGCAGTACTTC.

This clonotype was seen a few times. One end of the junction fails to match germline, which may point to a read error. The V and J genes are TRBV7-4 and TRBJ2-7, with D possibly TRBD1 on 5 matching bases. CDR3 length equals 15 residues. Germline CDR1 is SGHVT and CDR2 is SQSDAQ. The CDR3 region has the DNA TGTGCCAGCAGCCGTATCTCGACAGTCTCCTTCGAGCAGTACTTC. It codes for CASSRISTVSFEQYF. The complete variable domain, with remaining parts taken from reference TRBV7-4 and TRBJ2-7, reads GAGVSQSPRYKVAKRGRDVALRCDSISGHVTLYWYRQTLGQGSEVLTYSQSDAQRDKSGRPSGRFSAERPERSVSTLKIQRTEQGDSAVYLCASSRISTVSFEQYFGPGTRLTVT.